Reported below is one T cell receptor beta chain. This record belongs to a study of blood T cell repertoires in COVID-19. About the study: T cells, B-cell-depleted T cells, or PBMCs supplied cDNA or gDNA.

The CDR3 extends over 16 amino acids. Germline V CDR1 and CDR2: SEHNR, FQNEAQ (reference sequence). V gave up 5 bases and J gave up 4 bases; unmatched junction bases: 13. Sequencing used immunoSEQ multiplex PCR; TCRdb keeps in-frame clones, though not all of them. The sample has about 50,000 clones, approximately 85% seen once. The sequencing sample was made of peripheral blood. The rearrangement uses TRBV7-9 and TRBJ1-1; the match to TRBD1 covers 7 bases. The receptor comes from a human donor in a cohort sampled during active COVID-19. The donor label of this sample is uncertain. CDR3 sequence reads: CASSIAGGFGVTEAFF. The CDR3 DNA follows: TGTGCCAGCAGCATCGCAGGGGGGTTTGGGGTCACTGAAGCTTTCTTT.